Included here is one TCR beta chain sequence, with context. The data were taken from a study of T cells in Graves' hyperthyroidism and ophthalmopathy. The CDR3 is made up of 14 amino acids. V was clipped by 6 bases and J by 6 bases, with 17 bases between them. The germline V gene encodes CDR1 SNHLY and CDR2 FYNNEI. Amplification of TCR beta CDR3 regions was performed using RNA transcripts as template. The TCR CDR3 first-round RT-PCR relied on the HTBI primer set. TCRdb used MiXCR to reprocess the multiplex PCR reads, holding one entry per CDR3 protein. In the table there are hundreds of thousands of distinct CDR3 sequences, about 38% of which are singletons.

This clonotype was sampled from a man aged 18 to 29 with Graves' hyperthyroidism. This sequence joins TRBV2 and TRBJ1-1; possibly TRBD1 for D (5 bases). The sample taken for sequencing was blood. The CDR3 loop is CASSQVDSQAEAFF. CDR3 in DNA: TGTGCCAGCAGCCAAGTTGACAGCCAGGCTGAAGCTTTCTTT.